These T cell receptor beta chains were read from a single sample in a study of persistence of HIV-infected CD4 T cells. These receptors have no identified antigens. Sequenced by immunoSEQ multiplex PCR; TCRdb stores in-frame clones only, minus some. This table has 40,000 to 55,000 clones, around 89% appearing once. Here the sequenced sample was CD4+ T cells sorted from PBMCs after approximately 19-hour stimulation, taken from a patient who received antiretroviral therapy. Receptors originate from an adult woman with HIV who was CMV-seropositive. The CDR3 runs from the conserved cysteine through the conserved F or W. A D gene is named only where the DNA matches it firmly. Rows give clone size only sometimes, using once, few, many, or a class for an expanded clone.

length,D,J,size,V,DNA,CDR3
14,TRBD2,TRBJ2-5,-,TRBV5-1,TGCGCCAGCAGCCCGCGGGGGGCCCAAGAGACCCAGTACTTC,CASSPRGAQETQYF
16,TRBD2,TRBJ2-5,-,TRBV5-1,TGCGCCAGCAGACAAAGCCGACTAGCTGTATCTGAGACCCAGTACTTC,CASRQSRLAVSETQYF
12,-,TRBJ1-2,-,TRBV25-1,TGTGCCAGCTCCCAGGGAGGGTATGGCTACACCTTC,CASSQGGYGYTF
13,TRBD1,TRBJ2-7,-,TRBV15,TGTGCCACCAGCTGGGACAGGGCCAACGAGCAGTACTTC,CATSWDRANEQYF
16,-,TRBJ1-1,-,TRBV29-1,TGCAGCGTTGCCGTGTCATCTTTTACGATGAACACTGAAGCTTTCTTT,CSVAVSSFTMNTEAFF
12,-,TRBJ2-1,-,TRBV18,TGTGCCAGCTCACCTCAGGGCGAGAAGCAGTTCTTC,CASSPQGEKQFF
12,-,TRBJ1-2,once,TRBV10-3,TGTGCCATCAGTGTACTCTCGTTTGGCTACACCTTC,CAISVLSFGYTF
16,TRBD1,TRBJ1-5,-,TRBV27,TGTGCCAGCAGTTTATGGACAGGCCATAGCAATCAGCCCCAGCATTTT,CASSLWTGHSNQPQHF
16,TRBD2,TRBJ2-2,once,TRBV29-1,TGCAGCGTTGAAGGAAGCGGGAGGACGAACACCGGGGAGCTGTTTTTT,CSVEGSGRTNTGELFF
13,TRBD1,TRBJ2-7,-,TRBV12-3/TRBV12-4,TGTGCCAGCAGCCCGGGACAGTCGTCCGAGCAGTACTTC,CASSPGQSSEQYF
14,TRBD1,TRBJ1-6,few,TRBV10-1,TGCGCCAGCAGCCCCGGGACAGGGGTTTCACCCCTCCACTTT,CASSPGTGVSPLHF